One and the same sample provided the 21 T cell receptor beta chains below, sequenced in a study of blood T cell repertoires in COVID-19. Generated by immunoSEQ multiplex PCR, the TCRdb table keeps only in-frame clones and is missing some. The sample contains a few hundred thousand clones, roughly 87% of which appear only once. The specimen sequenced was PBMCs or T cells enriched from blood (not recorded which). These receptors originate from a woman aged 18-29 years who had recovered from COVID-19.

This clone was seen a single time. J is TRBJ2-7 and V is TRBV4-3; 7 positions match TRBD1. There are 14 residues in the CDR3. With V trimmed by 4 bases and J by 2 bases, 5 bases remained unmatched. Germline V gene data show CDR1 as LGHNA and CDR2 as YSLEER. CDR3 region: CASSPGTATYEQYF. The CDR3 DNA reads as TGCGCCAGCAGCCCCGGGACAGCTACCTACGAGCAGTACTTC.

The count of this clone is one. The rearrangement joins TRBV5-4 to TRBJ2-1; TRBD1 aligns across 8 bases. Trimming removed 4 bases from V and 1 base from J; junction bases left unmatched: 7. Germline values: CDR1 SGHNT, CDR2 YYREEE (reference sequence). This CDR3 region has 16 residues. The CDR3 nucleotides are TGTGCCAGCAGCACCCCAACAGGGGGGTCCTACAATGAGCAGTTCTTC. Its translation: CASSTPTGGSYNEQFF.

The chain is built from TRBV2 and TRBJ2-7; 9 positions match TRBD1. Germline assignment: CDR1 SNHLY and CDR2 FYNNEI. This CDR3 is built from 14 residues. The trim removed 6 bases at V and 6 bases at J, leaving 9 bases unmatched. For the CDR3, the DNA is TGTGCCAGCAGAGACCGGACAGGGGTGGGCGAGCAGTACTTC. Translated, it gives CASRDRTGVGEQYF.

This clone has a handful of counts. The chain joins TRBV4-1 to TRBJ1-5; 8 positions agree with TRBD1. The V gene's germline CDR1 is MGHRA and CDR2 YSYEKL. The CDR3 is made up of 16 amino acids. The junction had 4 bases not matched to a gene; V was cut back by 3 bases and J by 0 bases. In DNA, the CDR3 is TGCGCCAGCAGCCAGATGGGGACAGGTAGCAATCAGCCCCAGCATTTT. Translated, it gives CASSQMGTGSNQPQHF.

This chain connects TRBV7-8 to TRBJ2-1; D is perhaps TRBD2 (6 bases). Germline V gene lookup returns CDR1 SGHVS and CDR2 FQNEAQ. The CDR3 is 12 amino acids. Deletions cut 5 bases from V and 15 bases from J, with 17 bases between. The CDR3 protein is CASSLTRFPPFF. The CDR3 DNA follows: TGTGCCAGCAGCCTGACTAGATTCCCCCCGTTCTTC.

J is TRBJ1-5 and V is TRBV7-2; TRBD1 might be the D (5 bases). The V end was cut by 1 base, the J end by 8 bases, with 21 bases between. Per the germline V gene, CDR1 is SGHTA and CDR2 is FQGNSA. CDR3 length: 17 amino acids. DNA for the CDR3: TGTGCCAGCAGCTTAGGAGGAATGGGGGGGATCGTTAAGCCCCAGCATTTT. Translating it yields CASSLGGMGGIVKPQHF.

The gene calls are TRBV7-2 and TRBJ1-6, with 10 bases lining up with TRBD1. Trimming took 5 bases from V and 8 from J; bases not matched to a gene: 6. The CDR3 consists of 15 residues. Germline values: CDR1 SGHTA, CDR2 FQGNSA. This chain's CDR3 is CASSRDRGIDSPLHF. The CDR3 bases are TGTGCCAGCAGCCGGGACAGGGGTATTGATTCACCCCTCCACTTT.

The rearrangement uses TRBV15 and TRBJ1-5; 9 bases agree with TRBD1. This CDR3 has 15 amino acids. Unmatched junction bases numbered 6, after V lost 4 bases and J lost 5 bases. CDR1 is LNHNV and CDR2 is YYDKDF in the germline V gene (reference sequence). The CDR3 DNA reads as TGTGCCACCAGCAACGATGGGACAGGGTATCAGCCCCAGCATTTT. Its protein is CATSNDGTGYQPQHF.

The chain uses TRBV14 and TRBJ1-1; D remains unclear. The CDR3 loop spans 17 amino acids. Trimming stripped 1 base from V and 0 bases from J, with 15 bases between. Germline V gene sequence: CDR1 SGHDN, CDR2 FVKESK. CDR3 DNA sequence: TGTGCCAGCAGCCAAGGAGCACGACGGCTAGTGAACACTGAAGCTTTCTTT. It specifies CASSQGARRLVNTEAFF.

This clone was detected only once. This sequence joins TRBV6-2 or TRBV6-3 and TRBJ1-4, with D maybe TRBD1 (6 bases). This CDR3 is built from 12 residues. Per the germline V gene, CDR1 is MNHEY and CDR2 is SVGEGT. V gave up 6 bases and J gave up 8 bases, with 10 bases separating them. The CDR3 DNA follows: TGTGCCAGCAGCCAAGGGGGAGAAAAACTGTTTTTT. It translates to CASSQGGEKLFF.

The gene calls are TRBV19 and TRBJ2-3; D remains ambiguous. CDR1 LNHDA and CDR2 SQIVND come from the germline V gene (reference sequence). Trimming cost V 4 bases and J 1 base, with 6 bases left between them. This CDR3 region has 13 residues. DNA of the CDR3: TGTGCCAGTAGTAAGCAGGGCACAGATACGCAGTATTTT. This codes for CASSKQGTDTQYF.

The V call is TRBV4-3, the J call TRBJ2-7; TRBD1 matches 8 bases. The CDR3 spans 13 residues. Unmatched junction bases numbered 3, after V lost 3 bases and J lost 5 bases. Per the germline V gene, CDR1 is LGHNA and CDR2 is YSLEER. The CDR3 DNA sequence: TGCGCCAGCAGCCAGGTGACAGGGGACGAGCAGTACTTC. This gives the protein CASSQVTGDEQYF.

The CDR3 sequence: CASSPHGGGGANGANVLTF. CDR3 bases: TGTGCCAGCAGCCCCCATGGCGGCGGGGGTGCCAATGGGGCCAACGTCCTGACTTTC. The chain has TRBV7-3 and TRBJ2-6; 7 bases are shared with TRBD2. Germline-derived CDR1 and CDR2 are SGHTA and FQGTGA. This CDR3 region has 19 residues. V lost 5 bases and J lost 3; bases outside the gene matches: 16.

The V gene is TRBV10-3, the J gene TRBJ1-2; 9 bases are shared with TRBD1. Germline trimming cut 2 bases from V and 4 bases from J; bases unmatched to any gene: 5. The CDR3 is 15 amino acids. Germline V lookup: CDR1 ENHRY, CDR2 SYGVKD. In DNA form, the CDR3 reads TGTGCCATCAGTGAGCCGGACAGGGGAGGCTATGGCTACACCTTC. Translated, it gives CAISEPDRGGYGYTF.

This chain uses TRBV15 with TRBJ1-3; no clear D. The CDR3 is made up of 14 amino acids. The germline gives CDR1 LNHNV, CDR2 YYDKDF (reference sequence). V was cut by 0 bases and J by 5 bases, with 8 bases left in between. This chain's CDR3 is CATSRDRGRNTIYF. The CDR3 region has the DNA TGTGCCACCAGCAGAGATCGAGGGCGAAACACCATATATTTT.

The chain has TRBV20-1 and TRBJ1-1, with 7 bases identical to TRBD1. The ends lost 7 bases at V and 1 base at J; junction bases unmatched: 0. CDR3 length: 11 amino acids. Per germline, CDR1 DFQATT and CDR2 SNEGSKA (reference sequence). The CDR3: CSGDRNTEAFF. CDR3 DNA sequence: TGCAGTGGGGACAGGAACACTGAAGCTTTCTTT.

This rearrangement joins TRBV18 to TRBJ1-6, with 7 bases identical to TRBD1. V lost 3 bases to trimming and J lost 3 bases; unmatched junction nucleotides: 2. Germline V gene data show CDR1 as KGHSH and CDR2 as LQKENI. The CDR3 consists of 15 residues. As DNA, the CDR3 is TGTGCCAGCTCACCGACAGGGATCTATAATTCACCCCTCCACTTT. It encodes CASSPTGIYNSPLHF.

The chain joins TRBV6-4 to TRBJ2-5, with 11 bases aligning to TRBD2. Germline CDR1 is MRHNA and CDR2 is SNTAGT. The CDR3 is 17 residues long. J was trimmed by 2 bases and V by 0 bases; bases with no gene match: 5. The CDR3 nucleotides are TGTGCCAGCAGTGACTCCTTCAGACTAGCGGGACAAGAGACCCAGTACTTC. Amino acids: CASSDSFRLAGQETQYF.

This sequence joins TRBV10-3 and TRBJ2-1; TRBD2 matches at 9 bases. The CDR3 is 17 residues long. The germline gives CDR1 ENHRY, CDR2 SYGVKD. Trimming at V came to 0 bases and at J to 5 bases, leaving 8 bases not matched to a gene. DNA of the CDR3: TGTGCCATCAGTGAGTCTGAGGCTAGCGGGGATAACAATGAGCAGTTCTTC. Translated, it gives CAISESEASGDNNEQFF.

The chain links TRBV7-2 to TRBJ2-2; 7 bases fit TRBD2. Germline CDR1 reads SGHTA; CDR2 reads FQGNSA. This CDR3 contains 16 residues. V lost 1 base, J lost 5 bases, and 7 bases stayed unmatched. DNA for the CDR3: TGTGCCAGCAGCTTAGTCCTCGGACTAGTGACCGGGGAGCTGTTTTTT. This encodes CASSLVLGLVTGELFF.

To note about this clone: This specimen includes other DNA sequences encoding the same CDR3. The chain uses TRBV28 and TRBJ2-5; unclear D gene. The germline V gene has CDR1 MDHEN and CDR2 SYDVKM. This CDR3 has 12 amino acids. The V end was cut by 4 bases, the J end by 0 bases, with 3 bases between. The CDR3 protein is CASSSDQETQYF. CDR3 in DNA: TGTGCCAGCAGTTCGGACCAAGAGACCCAGTACTTC.